This T cell receptor beta chain was identified during a study of T cell repertoires in cytomegalovirus infection. Across the whole study: CMV infection together with matching HLA type was indicated by public TCR beta signatures.

TCRdb fed the reads into MiXCR, producing one record per CDR3 protein. In the table there are around 630,000 distinct CDR3 sequences, 20% to 25% of which are singletons. Trimming took off 3 bases at V and 1 base at J, with 14 bases between the two ends. Germline V gene lookup returns CDR1 SGHTA and CDR2 FQGNSA. CDR3 size: 16 residues. Findings and caveats of the study: Cumulated frequencies of public TCR beta families served to identify carriers of CMV plus the relevant HLA. Predominance within the ex vivo response was attributable to HLA-C-restricted CMV-specific TCR beta clonotypes.

This clonotype was seen ten or more times. Its antigen is not known. Sequencing was carried out using CD8+ T cells from PBMCs. This clonotype was obtained from a human donor in good health (CMV status not recorded). Some clones in this sample may be carry-over from other donors' samples. This chain joins TRBV7-2 and TRBJ2-3, with D perhaps assigned TRBD1 or TRBD2 (6 bases each). The DNA of the CDR3 is TGTGCCAGCAGCTTGAGGAGGGGGGCTGGCACAGATACGCAGTATTTT. As protein: CASSLRRGAGTDTQYF. The entire variable domain, with the rest obtained from reference TRBV7-2 and TRBJ2-3, is as follows: GAGVSQSPSNKVTEKGKDVELRCDPISGHTALYWYRQSLGQGLEFLIYFQGNSAPDKSGLPSDRFSAERTGGSVSTLTIQRTQQEDSAVYLCASSLRRGAGTDTQYFGPGTRLTVL.